Below, 21 T cell receptor beta chains from the same sample are listed, as sequenced in a study of blood T cell repertoires in COVID-19. The table came from immunoSEQ multiplex PCR; TCRdb's copy has only in-frame clones and leaves some out. The sample lists fewer than 200,000 clones; roughly 76% were seen once. The sequenced material came from peripheral blood. These receptors were obtained from an elderly woman with COVID-19, enrolled during active disease.

The CDR3 nucleotides read TGTGCCAGCAGCCCGCCGGGACAGGGCGTGGGAAGCAATCAGCCCCAGCATTTT. Translating gives CASSPPGQGVGSNQPQHF. This chain links TRBV7-2 with TRBJ1-5; 9 bases are a match to TRBD1. Germline CDR1 is SGHTA and CDR2 is FQGNSA. V lost 5 bases to trimming and J lost 1 base; unmatched junction nucleotides: 12. CDR3 length equals 18 residues.

The chain is built from TRBV6-5 and TRBJ2-2; D is ambiguous. Germline CDR1 is MNHEY and CDR2 is SVGAGI. Trimming shortened V by 2 bases and J by 5 bases, and 9 bases separated the two germline ends. This CDR3 contains 14 residues. Here the CDR3 reads CASSYGYGTGELFF. CDR3 sequence (DNA): TGTGCCAGCAGTTACGGGTACGGGACCGGGGAGCTGTTTTTT.

The chain recombines TRBV6-5 with TRBJ2-1; D gene uncertain. Germline CDR1 MNHEY, CDR2 SVGAGI. Trimming took off 0 bases at V and 12 bases at J, with 12 bases between the two ends. The CDR3 sequence is 13 residues long. The CDR3 coding sequence is TGTGCCAGCAGTTACTCGAGCTGGGCTGCGCAGTTCTTC. Its protein product is CASSYSSWAAQFF.

The chain carries TRBV5-5 and TRBJ1-2, with D possibly TRBD1 on 5 matching bases. The CDR3 extends over 15 amino acids. CDR1 and CDR2 from the germline V gene are SGHKS and YYEKEE (reference sequence). The V gene lost 4 bases and the J gene lost 4 bases, with 17 bases spanning the gap. The CDR3 here is CASSLRSGIIYGYTF. CDR3 sequence (DNA): TGTGCCAGCAGCCTTCGCTCAGGGATCATCTATGGCTACACCTTC.

The chain uses TRBV3-1 (or the pseudogene TRBV3-2) and TRBJ2-4; 7 nucleotides agree with TRBD2. V trimming: 0 bases; J trimming: 6 bases; junction bases outside the gene matches: 11. This CDR3 is 17 amino acids long. The germline V gene has CDR1 LGHDT and CDR2 YNNKEL (reference sequence). CDR3: CASSQDLGRAGINIQYF. Written as DNA, the CDR3 is TGTGCCAGCAGCCAAGATCTTGGTCGAGCGGGAATAAACATTCAGTACTTC.

The chain couples TRBV6-2 or TRBV6-3 to TRBJ2-2, with D perhaps matching TRBD1 (6 bases). Germline V gene lookup returns CDR1 MNHEY and CDR2 SVGEGT. Trimming left V 0 bases short and J 2 bases short, with 10 bases between. CDR3 length equals 16 residues. CDR3 loop: CASSYSSGDNTGELFF. The CDR3, as DNA: TGTGCCAGCAGTTACTCTTCAGGGGACAACACCGGGGAGCTGTTTTTT.

This clone has just one count. V and J are TRBV11-2 and TRBJ1-2; 9 nucleotides agree with TRBD1. V was pared by 2 bases and J by 7 bases, with 5 bases of the junction left unmatched. The germline gives CDR1 SGHAT, CDR2 FQNNGV. The CDR3 has 14 amino acids. The CDR3 spells CASSLQQGAGGYTF. Here the CDR3 DNA reads TGTGCCAGCAGCTTACAACAGGGGGCCGGTGGCTACACCTTC.

The rearrangement uses TRBV24-1 and TRBJ2-1, with TRBD1 matching 8 bases. Germline values: CDR1 KGHDR, CDR2 SFDVKD. Trimming removed 5 bases from V and 9 bases from J; junction bases left unmatched: 8. The CDR3 runs to 14 residues. The CDR3 is CATSGTGMFAEQFF. In DNA, the CDR3 is TGTGCCACCAGTGGGACAGGGATGTTTGCTGAGCAGTTCTTC.

This clone was found once. The gene calls are TRBV5-4 and TRBJ2-5; D is possibly TRBD1 (6 bases). CDR1 and CDR2 (germline): SGHNT, YYREEE (reference sequence). This CDR3 is 14 amino acids long. V was trimmed by 0 bases and J by 5 bases, leaving 11 bases between them. CDR3: CASSLAGAGETQYF. In DNA form, the CDR3 reads TGTGCCAGCAGCTTGGCAGGGGCAGGGGAGACCCAGTACTTC.

The chain combines TRBV13 with TRBJ2-3, with TRBD2 matching over 16 bases. Per germline, CDR1 PRHDT and CDR2 FYEKMQ (reference sequence). V was pared by 5 bases and J by 4 bases, with 18 bases of the junction left unmatched. This CDR3 is 21 amino acids long. CDR3 loop: CASSPTAWGLAGGPDPDTQYF. The CDR3 bases are TGTGCCAGCAGCCCAACCGCCTGGGGACTAGCGGGGGGGCCGGACCCAGATACGCAGTATTTT.

This clone appeared a single time. V usage is TRBV2 and J usage is TRBJ2-2; D possibly corresponds to TRBD2 (6 bases). The germline CDR1 and CDR2 sequences are SNHLY and FYNNEI. With 6 bases removed from V and 1 base from J, the gap between germline ends came to 6 bases. The CDR3 has 13 residues. CDR3 region: CASSGGNTGELFF. CDR3 in DNA: TGTGCCAGCAGCGGGGGGAACACCGGGGAGCTGTTTTTT.

The rearrangement joins TRBV12-3 or TRBV12-4 to TRBJ1-5; 9 bases match TRBD1. Unmatched junction bases numbered 2, after V lost 5 bases and J lost 6 bases. CDR3 size: 13 residues. CDR3 amino acids: CASSTGQGQPQHF. Written as DNA, the CDR3 is TGTGCCAGCAGTACGGGACAGGGTCAGCCCCAGCATTTT.

The chain recombines TRBV2 with TRBJ1-2, with 7 bases identical to TRBD1. Germline V gives CDR1 SNHLY, CDR2 FYNNEI. The CDR3 has 14 amino acids. J was trimmed by 2 bases and V by 4 bases; bases with no gene match: 4. The CDR3: CASSVGGRNYGYTF. CDR3 DNA: TGTGCCAGCAGTGTAGGGGGCAGGAACTATGGCTACACCTTC.

The CDR3 nucleotides are TGTGCCTGGAGTGTAGACGGGACAGGGGACCTAGCGGGGTTTACCTCCTACGAGCAGTACTTC. This translates into CAWSVDGTGDLAGFTSYEQYF. This chain joins TRBV30 and TRBJ2-7; possible D gene TRBD1, 10 bases. Germline CDR1 and CDR2: GTSNPN and SVGIG (reference sequence). The CDR3 runs to 21 residues. V lost 0 bases, J lost 0 bases, and 30 bases lay in between.

The V gene is TRBV7-8, the J gene TRBJ2-7, with D perhaps matching TRBD1 (5 bases). Trimming removed 1 base from V and 0 bases from J, with 13 bases in between. Germline V gene lookup returns CDR1 SGHVS and CDR2 FQNEAQ. The CDR3 is 16 residues long. Here the CDR3 reads CASSLDLAGFSYEQYF. DNA of the CDR3: TGTGCCAGCAGCTTAGATCTGGCAGGGTTCTCCTACGAGCAGTACTTC.

This chain connects TRBV27 to TRBJ1-2, with D hard to call. Germline V lookup: CDR1 MNHEY, CDR2 SMNVEV (reference sequence). The CDR3 contains 13 residues. The ends were cut back, 4 bases at V and 2 bases at J, with 8 bases in the middle. The CDR3 region has the DNA TGTGCCAGCAGTTATCACTACAACTATGGCTACACCTTC. Protein sequence: CASSYHYNYGYTF.

The V gene is TRBV7-9, the J gene TRBJ1-2; 8 bases align to TRBD1. The CDR3 runs to 15 residues. The germline CDR1 and CDR2 sequences are SEHNR and FQNEAQ (reference sequence). The ends lost 0 bases at V and 4 bases at J; junction bases unmatched: 4. CDR3 DNA sequence: TGTGCCAGCAGCTTAGCGGGACAGGTTGTCTATGGCTACACCTTC. This codes for CASSLAGQVVYGYTF.

The chain is built from TRBV19 and TRBJ2-7; 8 nucleotides agree with TRBD2. From germline, CDR1 is LNHDA and CDR2 SQIVND (reference sequence). V shed 5 bases, J shed 6 bases, and the junction held 6 bases outside the gene matches. The CDR3 is made up of 13 amino acids. The CDR3, as DNA: TGTGCCAGTAGTCATCAGCGGGAGACCGAGCAGTACTTC. It is translated as CASSHQRETEQYF. Variable domain in full (rest from reference TRBV19 and TRBJ2-7): DGGITQSPKYLFRKEGQNVTLSCEQNLNHDAMYWYRQDPGQGLRLIYYSQIVNDFQKGDIAEGYSVSREKKESFPLTVTSAQKNPTAFYLCASSHQRETEQYFGPGTRLTVT.

This chain joins TRBV28 and TRBJ2-5, with D possibly being TRBD1 (5 bases). Between the trimmed V and J ends, which lost 4 bases and 10 bases, there was a span of 19 bases. This CDR3 has 14 residues. Germline V gene lookup returns CDR1 MDHEN and CDR2 SYDVKM. This CDR3 reads CASSYRSGAYGQYF. The CDR3 DNA follows: TGTGCCAGCAGTTACCGGAGTGGGGCTTACGGCCAGTACTTC. Full variable domain (remainder filled in from reference TRBV28 and TRBJ2-5): DVKVTQSSRYLVKRTGEKVFLECVQDMDHENMFWYRQDPGLGLRLIYFSYDVKMKEKGDIPEGYSVSREKKERFSLILESASTNQTSMYLCASSYRSGAYGQYFGPGTRLLVL.

A few counts support this clone. J is TRBJ2-1 and V is TRBV5-1, with 9 bases lining up with TRBD2. Per the germline V gene, CDR1 is SGHRS and CDR2 is YFSETQ. V gave up 4 bases and J gave up 6 bases; unmatched junction bases: 8. The CDR3 consists of 15 residues. CDR3 loop: CASSTGTSLSNEQFF. Here the CDR3 DNA reads TGCGCCAGCAGCACCGGGACTAGCTTGAGCAATGAGCAGTTCTTC.

Comments on this clone: One end of the junction fails to match germline, which may point to a read error. The gene calls are TRBV5-5 and TRBJ1-2, with 7 bases matching TRBD1. Germline V gene lookup returns CDR1 SGHKS and CDR2 YYEKEE (reference sequence). The CDR3 extends over 17 amino acids. Here the CDR3 DNA reads TGTGCCAGCAGCTTGATGGCAGGGGGAATAGCTAACTATGACTACACCTTC. Translation gives CASSLMAGGIANYDYTF.